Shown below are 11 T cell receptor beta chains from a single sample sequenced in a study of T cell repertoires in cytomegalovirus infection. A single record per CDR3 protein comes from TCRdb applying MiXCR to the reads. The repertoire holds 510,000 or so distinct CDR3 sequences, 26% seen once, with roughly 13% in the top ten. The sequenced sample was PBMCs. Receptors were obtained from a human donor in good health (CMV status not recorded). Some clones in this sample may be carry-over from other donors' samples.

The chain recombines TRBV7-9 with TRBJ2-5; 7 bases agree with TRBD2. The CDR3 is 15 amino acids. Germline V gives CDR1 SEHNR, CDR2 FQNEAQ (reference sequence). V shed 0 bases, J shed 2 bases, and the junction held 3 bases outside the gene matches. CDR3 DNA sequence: TGTGCCAGCAGCTTAGCGCAGGGACTACAAGAGACCCAGTACTTC. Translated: CASSLAQGLQETQYF.

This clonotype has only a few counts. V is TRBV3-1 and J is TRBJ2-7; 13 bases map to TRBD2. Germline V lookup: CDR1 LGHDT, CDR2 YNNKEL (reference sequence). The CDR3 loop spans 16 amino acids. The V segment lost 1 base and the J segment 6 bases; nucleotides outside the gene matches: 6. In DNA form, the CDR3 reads TGTGCCAGCAGCCAAGGGACTAGCGGGAGAGGGCCCGAGCAGTACTTC. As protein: CASSQGTSGRGPEQYF.

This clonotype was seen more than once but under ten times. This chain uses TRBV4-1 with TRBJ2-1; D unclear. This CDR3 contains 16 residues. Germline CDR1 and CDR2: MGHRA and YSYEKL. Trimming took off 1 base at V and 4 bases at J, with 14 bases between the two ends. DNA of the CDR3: TGCGCCAGCAGCCAAGCTGGCCACGGGTGGTACAATGAGCAGTTCTTC. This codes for CASSQAGHGWYNEQFF.

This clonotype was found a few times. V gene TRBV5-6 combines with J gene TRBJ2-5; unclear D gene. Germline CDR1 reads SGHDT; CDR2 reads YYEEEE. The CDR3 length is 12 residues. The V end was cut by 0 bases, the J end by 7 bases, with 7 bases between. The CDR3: CASSLDLATQYF. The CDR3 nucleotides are TGTGCCAGCAGCTTGGACCTGGCGACCCAGTACTTC.

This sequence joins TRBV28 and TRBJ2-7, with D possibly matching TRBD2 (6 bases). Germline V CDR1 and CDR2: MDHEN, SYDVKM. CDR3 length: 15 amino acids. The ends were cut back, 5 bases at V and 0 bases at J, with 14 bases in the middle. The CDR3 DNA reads TGTGCCAGCAGTACCAGGGACGGGAGCTCCTACGAGCAGTACTTC. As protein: CASSTRDGSSYEQYF.

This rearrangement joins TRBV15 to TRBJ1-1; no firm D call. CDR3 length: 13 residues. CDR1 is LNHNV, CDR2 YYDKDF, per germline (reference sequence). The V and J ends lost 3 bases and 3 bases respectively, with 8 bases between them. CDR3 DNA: TGTGCCACCAGCAGGTGGGTTGACACTGAAGCTTTCTTT. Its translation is CATSRWVDTEAFF.

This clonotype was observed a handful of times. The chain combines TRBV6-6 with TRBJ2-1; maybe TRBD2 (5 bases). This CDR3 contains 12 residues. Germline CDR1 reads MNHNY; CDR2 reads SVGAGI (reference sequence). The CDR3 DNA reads TGTGGGGGTACGGGAAGGACCAATGAGCAGTTCTTC. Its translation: CGGTGRTNEQFF.

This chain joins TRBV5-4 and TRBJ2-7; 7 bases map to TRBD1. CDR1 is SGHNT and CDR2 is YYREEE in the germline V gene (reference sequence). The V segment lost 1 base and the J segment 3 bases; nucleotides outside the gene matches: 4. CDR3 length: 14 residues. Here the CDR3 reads CASSLKGQVYEQYF. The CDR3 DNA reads TGTGCCAGCAGCTTGAAAGGACAGGTCTACGAGCAGTACTTC.

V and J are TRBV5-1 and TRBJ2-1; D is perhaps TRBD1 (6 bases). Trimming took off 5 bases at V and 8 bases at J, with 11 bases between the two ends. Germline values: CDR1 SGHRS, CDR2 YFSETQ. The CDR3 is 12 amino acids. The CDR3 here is CASRSQGHEQFF. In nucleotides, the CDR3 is TGCGCCAGCAGATCCCAGGGGCATGAGCAGTTCTTC.

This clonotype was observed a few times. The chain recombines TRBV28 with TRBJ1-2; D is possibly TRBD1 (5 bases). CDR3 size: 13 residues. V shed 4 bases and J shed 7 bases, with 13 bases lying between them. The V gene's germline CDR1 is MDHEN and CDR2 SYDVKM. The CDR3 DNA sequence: TGTGCCAGCAGTTCCGGGGCCCCAGGTGGCTACACCTTC. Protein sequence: CASSSGAPGGYTF.

Written as DNA, the CDR3 is TGTGCCAGCAGTTACTCGCTGAGGGCGACGAACACTGAAGCTTTCTTT. Translating it yields CASSYSLRATNTEAFF. The chain employs TRBV6-5 and TRBJ1-1; no reliable D call. Germline CDR1 is MNHEY and CDR2 is SVGAGI. This CDR3 has 16 amino acids. The V gene lost 0 bases and the J gene lost 1 base, with 12 bases spanning the gap.